This T cell receptor (beta chain) was sequenced during a study of T cells after yellow fever vaccination. This CDR3 has 14 amino acids. The germline V and J ends were trimmed by 7 bases and 7 bases, with 14 bases remaining between them. CDR1 ENHRY and CDR2 SYGVKD come from the germline V gene. MiXCR, run by TCRdb on the 5' RACE reads, gives a single entry per CDR3 protein. The table shows 400,000 to 450,000 distinct CDR3 sequences, with approximately 18% occurring only once. Study outcomes and limitations: Abundant contaminating clonotypes from the bulk population could appear in FACS-sorted repertoires.

This clonotype was observed a few times. Its antigen is not known. This chain links TRBV10-3 with TRBJ1-6; D perhaps matches TRBD1 (5 bases). The material sequenced was PBMCs, taken before the yellow fever booster vaccination. The TCR sequence derives from a man aged 18-30 years who received the YFV17D yellow fever vaccine. The CDR3, as DNA: TGTGCCATCACGGACGGGGCTCCCAATTCACCCCTCCACTTT. The encoded protein is CAITDGAPNSPLHF.